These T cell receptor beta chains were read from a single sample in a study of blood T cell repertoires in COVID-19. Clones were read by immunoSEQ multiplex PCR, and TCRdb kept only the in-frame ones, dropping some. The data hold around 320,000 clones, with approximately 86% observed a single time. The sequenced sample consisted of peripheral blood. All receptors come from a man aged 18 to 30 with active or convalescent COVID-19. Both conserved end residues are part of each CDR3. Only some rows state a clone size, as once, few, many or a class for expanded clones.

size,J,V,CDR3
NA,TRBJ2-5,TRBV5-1,CASSLASSGGANETQYF
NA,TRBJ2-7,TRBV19,CASSITGGSNEQYF
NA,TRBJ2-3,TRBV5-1,CATREQGTDTQYF
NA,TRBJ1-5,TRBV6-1,CASSEGQGAYQPQHF
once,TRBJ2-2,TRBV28,CASTSENTGELFF
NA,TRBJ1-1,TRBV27,CASSSALGTGGTEAFF
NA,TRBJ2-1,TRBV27,CASSGDLLNEQFF
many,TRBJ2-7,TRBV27,CASSSGTSGFGQYF
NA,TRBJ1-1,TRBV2,CASKGQGGVNTEAFF
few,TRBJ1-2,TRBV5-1,CASRGDHYTF
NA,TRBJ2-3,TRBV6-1,CASSEAHGGRNTDTQYF
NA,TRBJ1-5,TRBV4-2,CASSQEGGNQPQHF
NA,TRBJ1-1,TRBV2,CASSEAPRGVAFF
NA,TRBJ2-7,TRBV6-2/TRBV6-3,CASSPGGARSYEQYF
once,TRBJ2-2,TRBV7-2,CASSLVSGKQTGELFF
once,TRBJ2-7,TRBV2,CASSYSLAGVLEEQYF
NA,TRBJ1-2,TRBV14,CASSQTNYGYTF
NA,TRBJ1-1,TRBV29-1,CSVESRWIGQHRMSTEAFF
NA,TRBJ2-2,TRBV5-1,CASSSSRDRVNTGELFF
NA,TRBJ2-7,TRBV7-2,CASSGGTSGSRYEQYF
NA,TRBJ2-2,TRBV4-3,CASSQGFGRDTGELFF
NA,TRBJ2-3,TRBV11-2,CASSFNEDTQYF
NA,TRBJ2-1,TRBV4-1,CASSPPGLAGANYNEQFF
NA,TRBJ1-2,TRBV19,CASSAGGAGVYGYTF
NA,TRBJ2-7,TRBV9,CASSAGTSSSEQYF
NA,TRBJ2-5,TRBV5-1,CASSLVEGAKTQYF
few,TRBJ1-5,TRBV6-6,CASSPGQGNQPQHF
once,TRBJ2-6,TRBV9,CASSSLNSLSGANVLTF
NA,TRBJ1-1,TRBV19,CASSIPGSGNTEAFF
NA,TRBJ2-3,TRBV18,CASSYTTSGDTQYF
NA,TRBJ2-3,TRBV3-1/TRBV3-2,CASSQNPGTSGSHTQYF
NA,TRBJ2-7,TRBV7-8,CASSLEASGSYEQYF
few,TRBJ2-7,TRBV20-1,CSASNRELSYEQYF
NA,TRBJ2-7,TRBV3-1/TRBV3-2,CASSQEQGAGEQYF
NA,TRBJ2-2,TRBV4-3,CASSLNRVELTTGELFF